This record looks at one T cell receptor beta chain sequence and its context. CDR1 MNHNS and CDR2 SASEGT come from the germline V gene. There are 12 residues in the CDR3. V lost 3 bases and J lost 3, with 5 bases in between. The sample is drawn from a study of T cell responses to AZD1222 COVID-19 vaccine. The protocol was immunoSEQ multiplex PCR, while the TCRdb copy is restricted to in-frame clones and leaves out a portion. The sample includes about 170,000 clones, approximately 95% of them seen just once. The clonotype comes from an adult in good health. The chain is built from TRBV6-1 and TRBJ1-2; D gene uncertain. The sequences come from peripheral blood, collected on day 0 of AZD1222 vaccination. Here the CDR3 DNA reads TGTGCCAGCAGTGACAGGTACTATGGCTACACCTTC. Translated: CASSDRYYGYTF.